This note documents a single T cell receptor (beta chain) sequence. Its antigen remains unknown. In the PCR, 60 Vbeta and 13 Jbeta primers were used. The repertoire was sequenced with immunoSEQ multiplex PCR; TCRdb's copy has only in-frame clones and lacks some. The data contain 95,000 to 150,000 clones, approximately 80% of them singletons. This CDR3 has 12 amino acids. Per the germline V gene, CDR1 is SGHTA and CDR2 is FQGNSA. Trimming removed 8 bases at V and 2 bases at J, with 8 bases between. The data belong to a study of cytomegalovirus exposure and HLA in healthy donors. Broader study findings: A later analysis appeared to link common viral pathogens to several of the most significant clusters. Association of 16,951 TCR beta sequences with HLA alleles was found at 0.05 false discovery rate in a later analysis.

The sequence derives from a middle-aged woman in good health and CMV-seropositive. Material: PBMCs. The J gene is TRBJ2-3, the V gene TRBV7-2; D not resolved. CDR3 sequence (DNA): TGTGCCAGCGGCACACACACAGATACGCAGTATTTT. Translation: CASGTHTDTQYF.